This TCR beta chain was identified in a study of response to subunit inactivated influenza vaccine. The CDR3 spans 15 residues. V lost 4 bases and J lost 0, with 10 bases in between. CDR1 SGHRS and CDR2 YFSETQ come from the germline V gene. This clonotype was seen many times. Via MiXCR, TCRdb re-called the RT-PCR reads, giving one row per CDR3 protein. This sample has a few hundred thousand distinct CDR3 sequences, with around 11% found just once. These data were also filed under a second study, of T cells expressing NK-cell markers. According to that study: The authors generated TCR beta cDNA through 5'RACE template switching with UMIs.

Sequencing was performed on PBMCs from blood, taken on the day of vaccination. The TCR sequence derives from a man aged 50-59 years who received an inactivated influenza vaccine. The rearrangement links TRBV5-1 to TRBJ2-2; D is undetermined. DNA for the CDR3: TGCGCCAGCAGCCCCGACGGATCGAACACCGGGGAGCTGTTTTTT. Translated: CASSPDGSNTGELFF.